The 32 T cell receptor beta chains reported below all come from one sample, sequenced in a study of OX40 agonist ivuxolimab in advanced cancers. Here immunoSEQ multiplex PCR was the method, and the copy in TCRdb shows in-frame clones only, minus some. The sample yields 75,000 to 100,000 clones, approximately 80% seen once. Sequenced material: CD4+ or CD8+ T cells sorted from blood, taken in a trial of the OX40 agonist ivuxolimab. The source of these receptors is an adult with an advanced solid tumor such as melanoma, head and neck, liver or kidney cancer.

The CDR3 spells CASSQLAGGETQYF. The CDR3 DNA follows: TGTGCCAGCAGCCAACTAGCGGGAGGGGAGACCCAGTACTTC. The chain recombines TRBV9 with TRBJ2-5; 13 positions match TRBD2. Germline loops: CDR1 SGDLS, CDR2 YYNGEE. V lost 4 bases and J lost 5; bases outside the gene matches: 2. The length of the CDR3 is 14 residues.

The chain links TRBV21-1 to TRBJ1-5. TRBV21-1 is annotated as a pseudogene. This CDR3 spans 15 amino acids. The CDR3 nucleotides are TGTGCCAGCAGCAAAGGTAGGGATCGCGATCAGCCCCAGCATTTT. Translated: CASSKGRDRDQPQHF.

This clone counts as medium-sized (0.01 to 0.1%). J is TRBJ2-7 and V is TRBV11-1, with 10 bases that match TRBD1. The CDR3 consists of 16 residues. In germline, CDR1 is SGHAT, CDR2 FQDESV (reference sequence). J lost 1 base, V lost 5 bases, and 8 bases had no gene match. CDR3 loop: CASSPMTGGASYEQYF. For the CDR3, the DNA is TGTGCCAGCAGCCCCATGACAGGGGGCGCTTCCTACGAGCAGTACTTC.

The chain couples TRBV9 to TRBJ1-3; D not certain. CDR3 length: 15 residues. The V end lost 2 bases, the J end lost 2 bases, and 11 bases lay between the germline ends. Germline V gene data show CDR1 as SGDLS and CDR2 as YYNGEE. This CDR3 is CASSVPERAGNTIYF. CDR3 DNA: TGTGCCAGCAGCGTCCCCGAGAGGGCTGGAAACACCATATATTTT.

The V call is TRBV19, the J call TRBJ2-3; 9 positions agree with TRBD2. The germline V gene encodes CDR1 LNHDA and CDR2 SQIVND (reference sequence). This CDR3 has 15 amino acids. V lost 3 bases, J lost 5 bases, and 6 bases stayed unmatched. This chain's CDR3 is CASSIFSGSIDTQYF. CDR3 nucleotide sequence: TGTGCCAGTAGTATTTTTAGCGGGAGTATAGATACGCAGTATTTT.

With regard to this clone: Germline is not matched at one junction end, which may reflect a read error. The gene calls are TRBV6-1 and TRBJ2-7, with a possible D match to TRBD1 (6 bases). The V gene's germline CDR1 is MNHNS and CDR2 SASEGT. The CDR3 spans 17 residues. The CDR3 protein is CAISDLPPRDKSYEQYF. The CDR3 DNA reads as TGTGCCATCAGTGACTTGCCCCCTCGGGACAAATCCTACGAGCAGTACTTC.

The CDR3 DNA reads as TGTGCCATCAGTGACCCGACAGGGGGAAGAACGGGCAATCAGCCCCAGCATTTT. The encoded protein is CAISDPTGGRTGNQPQHF. V and J are TRBV10-3 and TRBJ1-5, with 9 bases fitting TRBD1. Germline-derived CDR1 and CDR2 are ENHRY and SYGVKD. The CDR3 spans 18 residues. The V gene end was trimmed by 3 bases and the J gene end by 2 bases; junction bases not matched to a gene: 11.

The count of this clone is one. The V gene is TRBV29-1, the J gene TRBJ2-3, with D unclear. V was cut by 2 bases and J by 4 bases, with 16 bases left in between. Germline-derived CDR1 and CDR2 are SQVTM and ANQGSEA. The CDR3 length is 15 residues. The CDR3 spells CSVESSDRGADTQYF. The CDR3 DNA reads TGCAGCGTTGAATCCTCGGACCGAGGTGCAGATACGCAGTATTTT.

The CDR3 protein is CAWTRRSYNEQFF. Written as DNA, the CDR3 is TGTGCCTGGACCCGTCGATCCTACAATGAGCAGTTCTTC. The gene calls are TRBV30 and TRBJ2-1, with D hard to call. Trimming pared 4 bases from V and 1 base from J, leaving 8 bases between. The CDR3 runs 13 residues. Germline loops: CDR1 GTSNPN, CDR2 SVGIG (reference sequence).

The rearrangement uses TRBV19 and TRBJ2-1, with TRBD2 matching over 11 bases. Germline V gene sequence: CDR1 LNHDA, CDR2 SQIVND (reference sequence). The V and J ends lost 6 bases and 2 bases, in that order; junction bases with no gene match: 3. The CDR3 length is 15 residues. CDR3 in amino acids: CASSLAGGAYNEQFF. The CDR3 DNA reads TGTGCCAGTAGCCTAGCGGGAGGTGCCTACAATGAGCAGTTCTTC.

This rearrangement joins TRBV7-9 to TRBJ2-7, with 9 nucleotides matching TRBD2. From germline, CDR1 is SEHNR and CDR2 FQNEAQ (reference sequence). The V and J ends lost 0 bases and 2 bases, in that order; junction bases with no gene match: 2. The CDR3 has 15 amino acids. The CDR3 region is CASSLAPSGAYEQYF. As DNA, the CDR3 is TGTGCCAGCAGCTTAGCCCCTAGCGGGGCCTACGAGCAGTACTTC.

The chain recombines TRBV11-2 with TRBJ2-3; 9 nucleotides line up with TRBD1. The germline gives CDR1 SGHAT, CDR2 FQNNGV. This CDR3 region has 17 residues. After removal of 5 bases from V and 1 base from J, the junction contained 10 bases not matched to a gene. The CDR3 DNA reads TGTGCCAGCAGCCATCTCCGGGGGGACAGGGGCACAGATACGCAGTATTTT. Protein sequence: CASSHLRGDRGTDTQYF.

The DNA for the CDR3 is TGTGCCAGCAGCCCTAGACGAACTAGCGGGTCCGCTCGACTTATCAATGAGCAGTTCTTC. This translates into CASSPRRTSGSARLINEQFF. The chain carries TRBV9 and TRBJ2-1; 9 nucleotides align to TRBD2. Germline assignment: CDR1 SGDLS and CDR2 YYNGEE. This CDR3 is built from 20 residues. The V and J ends lost 4 bases and 6 bases, in that order; junction bases with no gene match: 23.

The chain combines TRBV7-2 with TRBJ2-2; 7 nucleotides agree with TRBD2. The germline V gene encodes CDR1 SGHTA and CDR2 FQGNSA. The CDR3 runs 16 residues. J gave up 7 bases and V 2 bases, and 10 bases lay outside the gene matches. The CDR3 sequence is CASSLRTPSGGGELFF. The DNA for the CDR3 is TGTGCCAGCAGCTTAAGGACCCCTAGCGGAGGCGGGGAGCTGTTTTTT.

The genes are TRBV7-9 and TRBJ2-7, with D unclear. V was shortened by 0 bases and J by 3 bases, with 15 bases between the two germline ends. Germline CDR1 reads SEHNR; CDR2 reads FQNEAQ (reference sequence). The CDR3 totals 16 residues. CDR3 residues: CASSLATSTTYYEQYF. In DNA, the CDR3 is TGTGCCAGCAGCTTAGCCACGTCCACGACTTACTACGAGCAGTACTTC.

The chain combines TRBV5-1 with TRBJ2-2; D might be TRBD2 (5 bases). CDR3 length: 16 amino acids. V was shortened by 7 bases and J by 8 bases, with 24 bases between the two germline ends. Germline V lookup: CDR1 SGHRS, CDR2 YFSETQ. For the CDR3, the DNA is TGCGCCAGCCTAGGCGGAGGACTGGGTTCGACTGGGGAGCTGTTTTTT. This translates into CASLGGGLGSTGELFF. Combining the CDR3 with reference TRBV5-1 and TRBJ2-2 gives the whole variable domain KAGVTQTPRYLIKTRGQQVTLSCSPISGHRSVSWYQQTPGQGLQFLFEYFSETQRNKGNFPGRFSGRQFSNSRSEMNVSTLELGDSALYLCASLGGGLGSTGELFFGEGSRLTVL.

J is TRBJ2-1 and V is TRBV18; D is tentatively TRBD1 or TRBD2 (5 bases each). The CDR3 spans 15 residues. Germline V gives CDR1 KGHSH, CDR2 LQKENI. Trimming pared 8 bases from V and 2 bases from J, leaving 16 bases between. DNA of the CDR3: TGTGCCAGCCGGACCGGGACCGATCCCTACAATGAGCAGTTCTTC. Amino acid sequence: CASRTGTDPYNEQFF.

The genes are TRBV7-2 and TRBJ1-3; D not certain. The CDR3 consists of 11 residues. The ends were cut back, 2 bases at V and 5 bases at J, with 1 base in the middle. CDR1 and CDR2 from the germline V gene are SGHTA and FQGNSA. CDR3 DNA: TGTGCCAGCAGCTTACGAAACACCATATATTTT. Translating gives CASSLRNTIYF.

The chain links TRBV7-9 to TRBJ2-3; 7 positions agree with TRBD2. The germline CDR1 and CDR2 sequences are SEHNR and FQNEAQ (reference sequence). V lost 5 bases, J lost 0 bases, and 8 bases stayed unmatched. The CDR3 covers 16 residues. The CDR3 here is CASSDRLAMSTDTQYF. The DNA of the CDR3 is TGTGCCAGCAGCGACCGACTAGCTATGAGCACAGATACGCAGTATTTT.

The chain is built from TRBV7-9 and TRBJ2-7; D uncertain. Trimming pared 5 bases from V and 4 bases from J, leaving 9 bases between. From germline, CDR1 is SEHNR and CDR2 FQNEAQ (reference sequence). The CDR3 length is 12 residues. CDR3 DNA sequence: TGTGCCAGCAGCCAAGGCGATTACGAGCAGTACTTC. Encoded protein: CASSQGDYEQYF.

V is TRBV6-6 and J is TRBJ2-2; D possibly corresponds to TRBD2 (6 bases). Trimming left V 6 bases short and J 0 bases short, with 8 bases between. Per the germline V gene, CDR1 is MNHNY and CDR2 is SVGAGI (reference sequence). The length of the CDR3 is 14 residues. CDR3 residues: CASRRLANTGELFF. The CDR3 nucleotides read TGTGCCAGCAGACGACTAGCGAACACCGGGGAGCTGTTTTTT.

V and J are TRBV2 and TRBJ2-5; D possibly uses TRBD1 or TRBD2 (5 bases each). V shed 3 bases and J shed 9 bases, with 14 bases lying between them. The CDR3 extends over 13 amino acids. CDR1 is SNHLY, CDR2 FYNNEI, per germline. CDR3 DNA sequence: TGTGCCAGCAGTGAGGGGACGCCCCGGGCCCAGTACTTC. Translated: CASSEGTPRAQYF.

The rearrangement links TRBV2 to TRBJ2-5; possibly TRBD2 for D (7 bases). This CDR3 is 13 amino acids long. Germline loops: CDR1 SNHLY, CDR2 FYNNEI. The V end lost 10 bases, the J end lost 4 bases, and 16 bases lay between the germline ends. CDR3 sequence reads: CATVGGRRETQYF. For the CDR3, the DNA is TGTGCCACGGTGGGGGGGCGCCGAGAGACCCAGTACTTC. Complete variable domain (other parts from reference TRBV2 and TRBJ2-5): EPEVTQTPSHQVTQMGQEVILRCVPISNHLYFYWYRQILGQKVEFLVSFYNNEISEKSEIFDDQFSVERPDGSNFTLKIRSTKLEDSAMYFCATVGGRRETQYFGPGTRLLVL.

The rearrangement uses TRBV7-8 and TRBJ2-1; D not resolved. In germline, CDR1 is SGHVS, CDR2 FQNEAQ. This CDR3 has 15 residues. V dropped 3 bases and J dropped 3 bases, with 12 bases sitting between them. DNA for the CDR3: TGTGCCAGCAGCTTGGATGACATTCTCTACAATGAGCAGTTCTTC. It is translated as CASSLDDILYNEQFF.

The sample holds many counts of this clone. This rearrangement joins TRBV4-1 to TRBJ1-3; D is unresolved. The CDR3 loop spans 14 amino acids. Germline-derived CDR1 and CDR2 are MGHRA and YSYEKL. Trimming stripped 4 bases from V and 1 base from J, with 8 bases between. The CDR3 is CASSPPGSGNTIYF. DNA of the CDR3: TGCGCCAGCAGCCCTCCAGGATCTGGAAACACCATATATTTT.

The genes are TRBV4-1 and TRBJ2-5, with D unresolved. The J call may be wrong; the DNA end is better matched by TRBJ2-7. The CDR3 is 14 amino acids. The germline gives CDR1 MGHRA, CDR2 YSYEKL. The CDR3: CASSQDNGSYEQYF. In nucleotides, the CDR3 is TGCGCCAGCAGCCAAGACAACGGCTCCTACGAGCAGTACTTC.

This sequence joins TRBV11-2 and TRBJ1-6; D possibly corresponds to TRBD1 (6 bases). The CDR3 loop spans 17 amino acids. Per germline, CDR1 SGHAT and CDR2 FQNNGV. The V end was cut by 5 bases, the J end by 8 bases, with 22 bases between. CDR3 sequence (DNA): TGTGCCAGCAGCCGAAAGGGGGTGGGTAGTGGTGATTCACCCCTCCACTTT. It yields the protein CASSRKGVGSGDSPLHF. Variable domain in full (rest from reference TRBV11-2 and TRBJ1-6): EAGVAQSPRYKIIEKRQSVAFWCNPISGHATLYWYQQILGQGPKLLIQFQNNGVVDDSQLPKDRFSAERLKGVDSTLKIQPAKLEDSAVYLCASSRKGVGSGDSPLHFGNGTRLTVT.

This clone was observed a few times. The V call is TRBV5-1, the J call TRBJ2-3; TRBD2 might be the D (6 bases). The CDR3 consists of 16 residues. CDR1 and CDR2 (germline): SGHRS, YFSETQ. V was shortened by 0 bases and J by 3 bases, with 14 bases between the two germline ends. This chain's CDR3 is CASSLAPLRGTDTQYF. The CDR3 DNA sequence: TGCGCCAGCAGCTTGGCCCCTCTCCGGGGGACAGATACGCAGTATTTT.

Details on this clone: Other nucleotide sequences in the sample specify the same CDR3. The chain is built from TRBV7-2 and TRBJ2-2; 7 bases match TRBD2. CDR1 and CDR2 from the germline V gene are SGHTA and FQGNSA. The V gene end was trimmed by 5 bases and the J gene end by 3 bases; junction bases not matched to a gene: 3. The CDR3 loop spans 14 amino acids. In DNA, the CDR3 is TGTGCCAGCAGCCCTAGCGGTTACACCGGGGAGCTGTTTTTT. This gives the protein CASSPSGYTGELFF.

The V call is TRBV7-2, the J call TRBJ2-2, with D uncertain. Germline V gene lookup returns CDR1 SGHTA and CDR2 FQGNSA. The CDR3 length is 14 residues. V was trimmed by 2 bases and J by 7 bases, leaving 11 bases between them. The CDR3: CASSLYLGDGELFF. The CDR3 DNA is TGTGCCAGCAGCTTATATTTAGGTGACGGGGAGCTGTTTTTT. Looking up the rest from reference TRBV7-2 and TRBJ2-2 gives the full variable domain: GAGVSQSPSNKVTEKGKDVELRCDPISGHTALYWYRQSLGQGLEFLIYFQGNSAPDKSGLPSDRFSAERTGGSVSTLTIQRTQQEDSAVYLCASSLYLGDGELFFGEGSRLTVL.

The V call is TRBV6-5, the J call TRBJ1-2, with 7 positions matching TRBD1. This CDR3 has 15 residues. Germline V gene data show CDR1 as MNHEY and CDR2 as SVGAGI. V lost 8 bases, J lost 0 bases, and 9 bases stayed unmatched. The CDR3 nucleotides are TGTGCCAGCTTCCACTCGGGACAGACTAACTATGGCTACACCTTC. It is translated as CASFHSGQTNYGYTF.

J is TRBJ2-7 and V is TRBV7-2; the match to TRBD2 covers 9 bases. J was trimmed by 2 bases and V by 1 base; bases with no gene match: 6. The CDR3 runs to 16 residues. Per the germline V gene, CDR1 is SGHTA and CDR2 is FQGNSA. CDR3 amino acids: CASSLGGLAGTYEQYF. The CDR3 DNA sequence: TGTGCCAGCAGCTTAGGAGGGCTAGCGGGGACCTACGAGCAGTACTTC.